Reported below is one TCR beta chain. These data come from a study of glioma-infiltrating T cells after dendritic cell vaccination. Turning to the study itself: Patients had newly diagnosed or recurrent glioblastoma and received dendritic cell vaccines.

The time point denotes: after dendritic cell vaccination, including at tumor progression/relapse. Patients had residual fresh-frozen tumor tissue and more than two years of survival data. The V gene end was trimmed by 5 bases and the J gene end by 7 bases; junction bases not matched to a gene: 7. In germline, CDR1 is SGHVS, CDR2 FNYEAQ. This CDR3 spans 13 amino acids. Input was approximately 2 ug genomic DNA, or all available if less. The PCR used 60 V beta and 13 J beta primers. Assay used: immunoSEQ multiplex PCR; TCRdb lists only in-frame clones, some missing. The table includes 90,000 to 110,000 clones, around 87% detected once.

The chain joins TRBV7-6 to TRBJ1-1, with 7 nucleotides matching TRBD1. This clonotype was sampled from a human donor with glioblastoma. The starting material was blood, obtained after dendritic cell vaccination. This CDR3 reads CASSPIGDSEAFF. In nucleotides, the CDR3 is TGTGCCAGCAGCCCGATCGGGGACAGTGAAGCTTTCTTT.